The clone carrying this TCR beta chain has only a few counts. Antigen specificity is unknown. Treatment noted: 10-day PBMC culture with coronavirus spike peptide pools or control peptides (ViraFEST assay). The data are from a study of vaccination and CD4 T cells after COVID-19. Study-level information: Overlapping peptides covering the spike proteins of SARS-CoV-2, HCoV-NL63, HCoV-OC43 and HCoV-229E were added to stimulate cells.

The Oncomine TCR Beta short-read assay was applied to DNA of cultured CD4+ T cells. TCRdb reprocessed the PCR reads with MiXCR, giving one entry per CDR3 protein. In the table there are tens of thousands of distinct CDR3 sequences, around two fifths of which are singletons. Germline values: CDR1 DFQATT, CDR2 SNEGSKA (reference sequence). The junction had 5 bases not matched to a gene; V was cut back by 6 bases and J by 12 bases. The CDR3 contains 12 residues. The material sequenced was CD4+ T cells from blood, cultured in vitro. This clonotype originated in a human donor who had recovered from COVID-19. The chain joins TRBV20-1 to TRBJ1-6; TRBD1 matches at 10 bases. The CDR3 protein is CSATTGGEPLHF. In DNA form, the CDR3 reads TGCAGTGCCACGACAGGGGGCGAACCCCTCCACTTT.